This TCR beta chain was found in a study of CD8 T cells in ankylosing spondylitis. This clonotype has more than one count but fewer than ten. Antigen unknown. General observations from the study: Significant enrichment of disease-linked clones was reported in matched ankylosing spondylitis synovial fluid. A TCR beta motif of under 10 highly homologous variants appeared characteristic of ankylosing spondylitis blood.

Germline V lookup: CDR1 MDHEN, CDR2 SYDVKM. The CDR3 has 15 amino acids. Trimming left V 6 bases short and J 3 bases short, with 15 bases between. Making the TCR beta libraries involved quantitative 5'-RACE with molecular barcodes. TCRdb fed the 5' RACE reads into MiXCR, producing one record per CDR3 protein. The sample lists 300,000 to 400,000 distinct CDR3 sequences; about a fifth were seen once. The specimen was blood, either unsorted or a sorted T cell fraction (not recorded which). This TCR came from a male donor with ankylosing spondylitis. V is TRBV28 and J is TRBJ1-5; possible D gene TRBD1, 6 bases. CDR3 coding DNA: TGTGCCAGCAGGCTGGGGGCAGGCTACAATCAGCCCCAGCATTTT. Protein: CASRLGAGYNQPQHF.